This is a list of T cell receptor beta chains from one sample in a study of blood T cell repertoires in COVID-19. Method: immunoSEQ multiplex PCR; TCRdb's copy keeps in-frame clones and lacks some. Of fewer than 180,000 clones listed, just over 85% were seen once; the top ten hold 2.5% to 4%. The specimen sequenced was peripheral blood. Receptors originate from an older man with acute or convalescent COVID-19. Each CDR3 is given with its conserved first and last residue. Some rows have no size entry. The others give once, few or many, or a class for an expanded clone.

clone_size	v_call	cdr3_aa
NA	TRBV20-1	CSASSQLREQFF
NA	TRBV5-1	CASSGQGFGGEKLFF
NA	TRBV5-1	CASSLAASGFSYEQYF
NA	TRBV11-2	CASSLGTGREQFF
once	TRBV5-1	CASSLGTRNEQYF
NA	TRBV14	CASSQVTHGLAGVGTGELFF
NA	TRBV28	CASNMGAGPQETQYF
NA	TRBV7-2	CASSRDKAQFEAFF
NA	TRBV3-1/TRBV3-2	CASSPGDTKAEAFF
NA	TRBV11-2	CASSRDRGPANEKLFF
NA	TRBV5-1	CASRAGQGRTEAFF
few	TRBV5-1	CASLLSGTSTDTQYF
few	TRBV28	CASSRQSVNQPQHF
once	TRBV19	CASKGAGAGNTIYF
NA	TRBV19	CASTDRGYEQYF
NA	TRBV5-5	CASSWTDTLNTEAFF
NA	TRBV14	CASSPKIDRYYNEQFF
NA	TRBV18	CASSPETSGRGNEQFF
NA	TRBV27	CASSLAGARSDTQYF
once	TRBV3-1/TRBV3-2	CASSQDQGTISYEQYF
NA	TRBV5-1	CASSFTQGAWETQYF
NA	TRBV2	CASSPRDNTDTQYF
NA	TRBV27	CASSGQGALNEQFF
NA	TRBV5-1	CASSLVGQVTNEKLFF